Listed here are 10 T cell receptor beta chains from one sample, sequenced in a study of breast tumors, draining lymph nodes, adjacent tissues. Axillary draining lymph nodes of breast cancer patients supplied the node samples. In TCRdb, the multiplex PCR reads were re-called with MiXCR into one record per CDR3 protein. Among 150,000 to 250,000 distinct CDR3 sequences, approximately 33% were seen once, and the ten largest hold about 4.5%. The source material was axillary lymph node tissue. The receptors were gathered from a female donor with breast cancer. Some clones in this sample may be carry-over from other donors' samples.

The gene calls are TRBV10-1 and TRBJ1-1; D unresolved. CDR1 WNHNN and CDR2 SYGVQD come from the germline V gene (reference sequence). V was pared by 5 bases and J by 10 bases, with 17 bases between. The CDR3 runs 13 residues. CDR3 nucleotides: TGCGCCAGCAGTCTTAAAGAAGGCGGGAGAGCTTTCTTT. This sequence encodes CASSLKEGGRAFF.

This clonotype has just a few counts. The rearrangement joins TRBV11-2 to TRBJ1-1, with 7 bases matching TRBD1. This CDR3 is built from 14 residues. After removal of 5 bases from V and 7 bases from J, the junction contained 10 bases not matched to a gene. Germline CDR1 and CDR2: SGHAT and FQNNGV. CDR3 sequence reads: CASSPGGGSSEAFF. DNA for the CDR3: TGTGCCAGCAGCCCAGGGGGAGGGTCAAGTGAAGCTTTCTTT.

This clonotype was seen a handful of times. The chain uses TRBV28 and TRBJ1-5, with 8 bases that match TRBD1. The CDR3 loop spans 15 amino acids. In germline, CDR1 is MDHEN, CDR2 SYDVKM. J lost 2 bases, V lost 6 bases, and 6 bases had no gene match. CDR3 DNA: TGTGCCAGCAGATCCCCGGGACAGGGCAATCAGCCCCAGCATTTT. Its protein is CASRSPGQGNQPQHF.

This clonotype was seen ten or more times. The genes are TRBV7-9 and TRBJ2-3, with TRBD1 matching over 7 bases. Germline CDR1 and CDR2: SEHNR and FQNEAQ (reference sequence). V shed 5 bases and J 4 bases; nucleotides not matched to a gene: 15. The CDR3 is 17 residues long. As DNA, the CDR3 is TGTGCCAGCAGCCCCTCTTCAGGGGGATTTGGCTCAGATACGCAGTATTTT. It encodes CASSPSSGGFGSDTQYF.

This clonotype has a count of ten or more. The chain has TRBV5-5 and TRBJ2-7, with 7 bases fitting TRBD1. The CDR3 is made up of 13 amino acids. Germline trimming cut 3 bases from V and 1 base from J; bases unmatched to any gene: 1. Germline V gene data show CDR1 as SGHKS and CDR2 as YYEKEE (reference sequence). The CDR3 protein is CASSSTGSYEQYF. The CDR3 DNA follows: TGTGCCAGCAGCTCGACAGGGTCCTACGAGCAGTACTTC.

V usage is TRBV6-4 and J usage is TRBJ1-6, with D unresolved. The CDR3 loop spans 17 amino acids. With 0 bases removed from V and 1 base from J, the gap between germline ends came to 10 bases. Germline V gene lookup returns CDR1 MRHNA and CDR2 SNTAGT. The DNA for the CDR3 is TGTGCCAGCAGTGACTCGTTGAGGGTATCCTATAATTCACCCCTCCACTTT. Translated: CASSDSLRVSYNSPLHF.

This clonotype was found many times. One end of the junction is discordant with germline, which a read error may explain. The rearrangement uses TRBV7-2 and TRBJ1-6; D uncertain. Germline CDR1 is SGHTA and CDR2 is FQGNSA. This CDR3 is built from 12 residues. The CDR3 loop reads CASSVAGSPLHF. The CDR3 nucleotides are TGTGCCAGCAGCGTAGCGGGTTCACCCCTCCACTTT.

This clonotype occurred many times. This chain links TRBV12-3 or TRBV12-4 with TRBJ2-3, with D possibly matching TRBD2 (6 bases). The CDR3 has 13 residues. Trimming pared 3 bases from V and 3 bases from J, leaving 7 bases between. In nucleotides, the CDR3 is TGTGCCAGCAGTTTGGAGGGAACAGATACGCAGTATTTT. Protein product: CASSLEGTDTQYF.

This sequence joins TRBV14 and TRBJ1-1; no clear D. The V gene's germline CDR1 is SGHDN and CDR2 FVKESK. There are 14 residues in the CDR3. V lost 1 base and J 4 bases, leaving 10 bases between the germline ends. The CDR3 DNA reads as TGTGCCAGCAGCCAAGTGGGAGGCGGCACTGAAGCTTTCTTT. This gives the protein CASSQVGGGTEAFF.

This clonotype was seen at least ten times. The chain recombines TRBV6-5 with TRBJ1-5; D call uncertain. V was cut by 2 bases and J by 0 bases, with 8 bases left in between. The CDR3 contains 15 residues. Germline assignment: CDR1 MNHEY and CDR2 SVGAGI. The CDR3 bases are TGTGCCAGCAGTTACGGGCGGCATAGCAATCAGCCCCAGCATTTT. Residues: CASSYGRHSNQPQHF.